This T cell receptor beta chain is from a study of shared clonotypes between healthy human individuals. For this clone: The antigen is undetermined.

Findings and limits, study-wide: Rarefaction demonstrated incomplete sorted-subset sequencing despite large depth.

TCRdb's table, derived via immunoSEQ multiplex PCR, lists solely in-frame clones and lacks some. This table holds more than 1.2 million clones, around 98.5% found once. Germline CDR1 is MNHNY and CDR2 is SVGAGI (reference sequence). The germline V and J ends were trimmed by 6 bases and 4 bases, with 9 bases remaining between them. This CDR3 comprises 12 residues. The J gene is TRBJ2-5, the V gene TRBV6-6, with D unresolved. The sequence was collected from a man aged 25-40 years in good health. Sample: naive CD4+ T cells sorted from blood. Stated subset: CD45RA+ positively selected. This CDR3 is CASSPLGETQYF. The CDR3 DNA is TGTGCCAGCAGCCCCTTGGGAGAGACCCAGTACTTC.